The 2 T cell receptor beta chains below come from one sample, sequenced in a study of early T cells in non-severe SARS-CoV-2 infection. In TCRdb, the 5' RACE reads were re-called with MiXCR into one record per CDR3 protein. Seen here are 63,000 or so distinct CDR3 sequences, about 10% observed once, and the top ten hold roughly 6.8%. The specimen sequenced was whole blood. Source of these receptors: an adult who was a healthcare worker with PCR-confirmed SARS-CoV-2 infection or an uninfected control (not recorded which).

Ten or more counts support this clonotype. This rearrangement joins TRBV29-1 to TRBJ1-1; TRBD1 is a possible D gene (5 bases). V lost 3 bases, J lost 10 bases, and 15 bases lay in between. Germline values: CDR1 SQVTM, CDR2 ANQGSEA. The CDR3 has 12 amino acids. The CDR3 sequence: CSVDREGFGAFF. CDR3 bases: TGCAGCGTTGACAGGGAAGGCTTTGGAGCTTTCTTT.

The V gene is TRBV4-2, the J gene TRBJ1-6; no reliable D call. This CDR3 spans 15 amino acids. Germline CDR1 reads LGHNA; CDR2 reads YNFKEQ. The germline V and J ends were trimmed by 1 base and 7 bases, with 11 bases remaining between them. Here the CDR3 reads CASSQVGERNSPLHF. CDR3 DNA sequence: TGTGCCAGCAGCCAAGTAGGAGAACGGAATTCACCCCTCCACTTT.